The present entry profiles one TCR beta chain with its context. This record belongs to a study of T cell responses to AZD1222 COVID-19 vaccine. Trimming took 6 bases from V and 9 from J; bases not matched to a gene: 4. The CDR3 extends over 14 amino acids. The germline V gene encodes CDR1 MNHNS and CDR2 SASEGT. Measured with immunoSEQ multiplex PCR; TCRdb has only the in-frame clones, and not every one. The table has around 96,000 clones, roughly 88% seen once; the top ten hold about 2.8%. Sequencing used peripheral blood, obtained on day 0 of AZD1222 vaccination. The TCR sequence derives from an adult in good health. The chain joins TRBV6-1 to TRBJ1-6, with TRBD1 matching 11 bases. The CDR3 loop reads CASSPGQGVSPLHF. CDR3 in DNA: TGTGCCAGCAGCCCGGGACAGGGGGTTTCACCCCTCCACTTT.